This T cell receptor beta chain was observed in a study of T cell responses to AZD1222 COVID-19 vaccine. Profiling relied on immunoSEQ multiplex PCR, and the TCRdb table lists in-frame clones only, not all of them. The repertoire consists of roughly 110,000 clones, with 87% occurring once and the leading ten covering around 4.3%. A few counts support this clone. Its antigen is undetermined. CDR1 is WSHSY and CDR2 is SAAADI in the germline V gene. CDR3 length: 13 amino acids. The V gene lost 4 bases and the J gene lost 7 bases, with 11 bases spanning the gap. Study results and caveats: Repertoires were collected only later (after the peak T cell response had occurred).

The sequence derives from an adult in good health. The starting material was peripheral blood, obtained on day 0 of AZD1222 vaccination. This rearrangement joins TRBV10-2 to TRBJ2-1; D is undetermined. DNA of the CDR3: TGCGCCAGCAGTGGGTCCAGGATGAATGAGCAGTTCTTC. This translates into CASSGSRMNEQFF.